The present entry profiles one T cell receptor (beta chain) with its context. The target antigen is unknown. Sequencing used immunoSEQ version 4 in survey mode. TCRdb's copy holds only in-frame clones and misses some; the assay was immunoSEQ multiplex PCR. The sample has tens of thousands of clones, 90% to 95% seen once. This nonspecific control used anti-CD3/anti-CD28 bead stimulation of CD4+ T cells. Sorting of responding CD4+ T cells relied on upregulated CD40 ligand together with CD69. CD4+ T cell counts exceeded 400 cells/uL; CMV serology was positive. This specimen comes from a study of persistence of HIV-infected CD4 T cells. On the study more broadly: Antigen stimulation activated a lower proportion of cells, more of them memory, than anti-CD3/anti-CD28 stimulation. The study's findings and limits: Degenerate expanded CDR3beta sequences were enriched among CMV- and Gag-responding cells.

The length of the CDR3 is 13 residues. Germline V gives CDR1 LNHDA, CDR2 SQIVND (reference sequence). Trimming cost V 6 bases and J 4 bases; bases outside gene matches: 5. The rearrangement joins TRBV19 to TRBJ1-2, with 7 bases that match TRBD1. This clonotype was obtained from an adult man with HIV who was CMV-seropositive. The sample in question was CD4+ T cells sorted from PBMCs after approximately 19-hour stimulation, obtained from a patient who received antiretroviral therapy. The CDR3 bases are TGTGCCAGTAGCCCGACAGGGATCTATGGCTACACCTTC. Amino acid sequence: CASSPTGIYGYTF.